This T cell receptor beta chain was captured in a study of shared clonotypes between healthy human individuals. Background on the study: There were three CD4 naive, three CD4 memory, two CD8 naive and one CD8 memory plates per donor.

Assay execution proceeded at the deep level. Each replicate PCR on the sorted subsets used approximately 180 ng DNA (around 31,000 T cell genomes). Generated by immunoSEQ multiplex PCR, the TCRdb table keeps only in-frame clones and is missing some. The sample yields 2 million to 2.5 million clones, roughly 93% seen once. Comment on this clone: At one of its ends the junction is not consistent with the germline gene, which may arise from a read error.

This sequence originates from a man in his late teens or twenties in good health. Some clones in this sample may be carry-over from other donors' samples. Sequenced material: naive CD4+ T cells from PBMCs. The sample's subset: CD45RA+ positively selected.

CDR3 region: CASSFRDTQNTGEPFF. Here the CDR3 DNA reads TGTGCCAGTAGTTTCCGGGACACCCAAAACACCGGGGAGCCGTTTTTT. V usage is TRBV19 and J usage is TRBJ2-2, with D possibly TRBD1 on 6 matching bases. This CDR3 spans 16 amino acids. Germline V gene data show CDR1 as LNHDA and CDR2 as SQIVND (reference sequence).